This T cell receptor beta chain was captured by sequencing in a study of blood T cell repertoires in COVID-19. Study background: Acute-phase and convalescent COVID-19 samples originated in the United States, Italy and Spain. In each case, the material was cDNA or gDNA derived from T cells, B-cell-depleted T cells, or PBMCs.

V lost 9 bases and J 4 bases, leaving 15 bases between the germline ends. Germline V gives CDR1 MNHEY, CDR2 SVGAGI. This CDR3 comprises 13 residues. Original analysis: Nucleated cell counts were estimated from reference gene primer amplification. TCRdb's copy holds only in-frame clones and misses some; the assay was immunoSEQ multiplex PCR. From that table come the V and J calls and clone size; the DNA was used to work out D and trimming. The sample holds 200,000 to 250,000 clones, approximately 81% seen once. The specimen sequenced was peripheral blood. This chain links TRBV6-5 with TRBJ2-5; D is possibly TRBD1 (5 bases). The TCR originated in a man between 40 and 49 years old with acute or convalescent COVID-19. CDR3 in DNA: TGTGCCAGTGCGGAACAGGCACTAGAGACCCAGTACTTC. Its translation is CASAEQALETQYF.